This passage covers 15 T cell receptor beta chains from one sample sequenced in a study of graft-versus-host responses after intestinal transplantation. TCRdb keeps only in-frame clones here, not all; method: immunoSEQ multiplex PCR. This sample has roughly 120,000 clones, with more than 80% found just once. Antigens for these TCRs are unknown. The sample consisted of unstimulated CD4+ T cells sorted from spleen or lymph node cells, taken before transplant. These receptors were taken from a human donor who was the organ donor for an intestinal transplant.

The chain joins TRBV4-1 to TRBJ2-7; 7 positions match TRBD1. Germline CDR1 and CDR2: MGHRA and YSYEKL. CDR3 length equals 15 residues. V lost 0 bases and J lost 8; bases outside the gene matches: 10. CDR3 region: CASSQDRRQGIQQYF. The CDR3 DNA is TGCGCCAGCAGCCAAGATCGGAGACAGGGTATTCAGCAGTACTTC.

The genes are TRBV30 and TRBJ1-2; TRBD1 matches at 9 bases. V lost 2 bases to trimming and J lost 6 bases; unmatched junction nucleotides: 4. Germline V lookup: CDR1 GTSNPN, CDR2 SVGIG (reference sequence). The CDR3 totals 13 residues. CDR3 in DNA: TGTGCCTGGAGTCCGGACAGGGGTCATGGCTACACCTTC. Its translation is CAWSPDRGHGYTF.

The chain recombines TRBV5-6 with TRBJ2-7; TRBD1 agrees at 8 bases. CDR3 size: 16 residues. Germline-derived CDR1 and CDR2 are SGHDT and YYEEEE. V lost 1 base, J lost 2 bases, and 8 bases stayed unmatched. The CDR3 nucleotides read TGTGCCAGCAGCTTGTTTTCTCCGGGACAGGCCTACGAGCAGTACTTC. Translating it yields CASSLFSPGQAYEQYF.

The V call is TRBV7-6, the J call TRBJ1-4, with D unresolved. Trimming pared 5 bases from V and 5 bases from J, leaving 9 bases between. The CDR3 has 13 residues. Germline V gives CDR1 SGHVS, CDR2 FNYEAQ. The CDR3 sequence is CASSPGPNEKLFF. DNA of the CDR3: TGTGCCAGCAGCCCGGGTCCCAATGAAAAACTGTTTTTT.

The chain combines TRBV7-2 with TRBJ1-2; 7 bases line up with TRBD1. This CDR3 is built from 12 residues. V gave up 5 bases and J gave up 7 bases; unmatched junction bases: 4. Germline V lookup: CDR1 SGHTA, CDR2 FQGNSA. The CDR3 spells CASSPRQGGYTF. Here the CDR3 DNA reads TGTGCCAGCAGCCCCCGACAGGGTGGCTACACCTTC. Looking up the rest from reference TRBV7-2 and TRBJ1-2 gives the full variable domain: GAGVSQSPSNKVTEKGKDVELRCDPISGHTALYWYRQSLGQGLEFLIYFQGNSAPDKSGLPSDRFSAERTGGSVSTLTIQRTQQEDSAVYLCASSPRQGGYTFGSGTRLTVV.

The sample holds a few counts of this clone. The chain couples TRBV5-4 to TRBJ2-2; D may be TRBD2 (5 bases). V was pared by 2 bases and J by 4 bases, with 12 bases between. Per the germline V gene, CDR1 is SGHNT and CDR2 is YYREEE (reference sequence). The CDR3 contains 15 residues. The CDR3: CASSFSRGLTGELFF. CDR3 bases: TGTGCCAGCAGCTTTTCCAGAGGGCTCACCGGGGAGCTGTTTTTT. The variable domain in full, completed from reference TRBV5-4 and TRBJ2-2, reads ETGVTQSPTHLIKTRGQQVTLRCSSQSGHNTVSWYQQALGQGPQFIFQYYREEENGRGNFPPRFSGLQFPNYSSELNVNALELDDSALYLCASSFSRGLTGELFFGEGSRLTVL.

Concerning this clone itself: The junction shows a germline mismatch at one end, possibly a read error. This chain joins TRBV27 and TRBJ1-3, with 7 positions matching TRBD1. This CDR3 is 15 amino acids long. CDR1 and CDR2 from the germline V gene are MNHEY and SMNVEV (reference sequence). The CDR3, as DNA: TGTGCCAGCAGATTATCAGGGGGCTCTGGAAACACCATATATTTT. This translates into CASRLSGGSGNTIYF.

CDR3 DNA sequence: TGTGCCAGTAACCCTCCGGGCGACTATGGCTACACCTTC. It yields the protein CASNPPGDYGYTF. The V call is TRBV19, the J call TRBJ1-2; no clear D. The CDR3 contains 13 residues. The germline CDR1 and CDR2 sequences are LNHDA and SQIVND (reference sequence). V dropped 7 bases and J dropped 3 bases, with 12 bases sitting between them. The variable domain in full, completed from reference TRBV19 and TRBJ1-2, reads DGGITQSPKYLFRKEGQNVTLSCEQNLNHDAMYWYRQDPGQGLRLIYYSQIVNDFQKGDIAEGYSVSREKKESFPLTVTSAQKNPTAFYLCASNPPGDYGYTFGSGTRLTVV.

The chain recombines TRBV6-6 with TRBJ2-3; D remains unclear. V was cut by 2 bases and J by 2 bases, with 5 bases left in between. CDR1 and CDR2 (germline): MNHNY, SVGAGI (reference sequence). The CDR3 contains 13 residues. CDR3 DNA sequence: TGTGCCAGCAGTTACCAGCCCACAGATACGCAGTATTTT. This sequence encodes CASSYQPTDTQYF.

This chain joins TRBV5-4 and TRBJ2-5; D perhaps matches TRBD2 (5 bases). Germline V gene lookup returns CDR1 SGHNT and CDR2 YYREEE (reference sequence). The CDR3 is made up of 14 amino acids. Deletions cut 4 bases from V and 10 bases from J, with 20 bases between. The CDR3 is CASSREEDIGGQYF. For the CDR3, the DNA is TGTGCCAGCAGCCGAGAGGAAGACATTGGAGGCCAGTACTTC.

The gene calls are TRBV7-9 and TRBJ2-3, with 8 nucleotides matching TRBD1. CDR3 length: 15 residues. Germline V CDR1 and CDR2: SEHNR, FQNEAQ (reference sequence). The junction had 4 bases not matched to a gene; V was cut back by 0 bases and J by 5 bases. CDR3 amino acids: CASSLAPGGVDTQYF. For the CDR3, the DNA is TGTGCCAGCAGCTTAGCGCCAGGGGGCGTAGATACGCAGTATTTT.

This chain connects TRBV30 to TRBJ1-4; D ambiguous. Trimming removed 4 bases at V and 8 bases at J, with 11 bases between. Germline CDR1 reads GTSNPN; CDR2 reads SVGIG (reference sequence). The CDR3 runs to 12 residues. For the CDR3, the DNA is TGTGCCTGGACGTCAGTGGGGGAAAAACTGTTTTTT. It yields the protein CAWTSVGEKLFF.

The CDR3 loop reads CATRTGTGEYEQYF. In DNA form, the CDR3 reads TGTGCCACGCGAACCGGGACAGGGGAGTACGAGCAGTACTTC. The rearrangement uses TRBV10-3 and TRBJ2-7; TRBD1 matches at 10 bases. Germline CDR1 and CDR2: ENHRY and SYGVKD. The CDR3 sequence is 14 residues long. With V trimmed by 10 bases and J by 4 bases, 10 bases remained unmatched.

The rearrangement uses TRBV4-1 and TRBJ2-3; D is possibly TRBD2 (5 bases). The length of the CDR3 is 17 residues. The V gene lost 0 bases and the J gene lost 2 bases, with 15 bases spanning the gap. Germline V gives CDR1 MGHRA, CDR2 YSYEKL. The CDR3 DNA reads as TGCGCCAGCAGCCAAGACAGGTCCAGCGGAAACACAGATACGCAGTATTTT. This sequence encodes CASSQDRSSGNTDTQYF.

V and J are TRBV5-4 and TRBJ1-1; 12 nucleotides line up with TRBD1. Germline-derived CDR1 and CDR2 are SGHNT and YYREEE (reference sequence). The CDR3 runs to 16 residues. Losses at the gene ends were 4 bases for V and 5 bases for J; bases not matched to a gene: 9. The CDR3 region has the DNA TGTGCCAGCAGCGCTGGGACAGGGGGCTCCATTACTGAAGCTTTCTTT. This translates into CASSAGTGGSITEAFF. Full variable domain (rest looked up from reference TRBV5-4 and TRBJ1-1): ETGVTQSPTHLIKTRGQQVTLRCSSQSGHNTVSWYQQALGQGPQFIFQYYREEENGRGNFPPRFSGLQFPNYSSELNVNALELDDSALYLCASSAGTGGSITEAFFGQGTRLTVV.